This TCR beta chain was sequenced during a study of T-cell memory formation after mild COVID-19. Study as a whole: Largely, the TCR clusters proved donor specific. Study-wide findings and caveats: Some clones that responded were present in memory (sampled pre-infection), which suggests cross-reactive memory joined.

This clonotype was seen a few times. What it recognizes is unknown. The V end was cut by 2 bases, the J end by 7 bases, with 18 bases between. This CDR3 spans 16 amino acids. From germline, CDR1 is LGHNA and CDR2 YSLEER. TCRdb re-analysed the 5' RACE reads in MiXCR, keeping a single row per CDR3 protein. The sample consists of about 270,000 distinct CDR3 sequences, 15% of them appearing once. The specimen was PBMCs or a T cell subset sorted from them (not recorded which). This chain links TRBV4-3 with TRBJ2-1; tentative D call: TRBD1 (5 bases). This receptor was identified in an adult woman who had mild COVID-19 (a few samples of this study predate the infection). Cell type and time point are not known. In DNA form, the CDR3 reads TGCGCCAGCAGCCAATTAGGGGTTGTTGGCACGAATGAGCAGTTCTTC. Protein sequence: CASSQLGVVGTNEQFF.